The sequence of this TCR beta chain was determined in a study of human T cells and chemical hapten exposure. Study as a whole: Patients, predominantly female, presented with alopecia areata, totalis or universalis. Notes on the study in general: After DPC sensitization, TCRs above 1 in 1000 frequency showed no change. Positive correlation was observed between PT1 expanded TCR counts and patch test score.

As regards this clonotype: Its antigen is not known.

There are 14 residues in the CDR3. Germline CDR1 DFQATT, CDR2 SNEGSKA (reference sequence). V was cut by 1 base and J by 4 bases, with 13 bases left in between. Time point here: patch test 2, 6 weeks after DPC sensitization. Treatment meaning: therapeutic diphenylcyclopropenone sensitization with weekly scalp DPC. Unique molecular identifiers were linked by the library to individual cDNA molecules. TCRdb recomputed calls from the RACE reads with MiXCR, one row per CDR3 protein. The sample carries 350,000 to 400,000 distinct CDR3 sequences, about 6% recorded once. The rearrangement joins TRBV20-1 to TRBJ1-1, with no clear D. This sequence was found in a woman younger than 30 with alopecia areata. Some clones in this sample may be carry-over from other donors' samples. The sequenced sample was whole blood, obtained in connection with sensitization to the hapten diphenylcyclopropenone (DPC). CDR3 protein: CSARAPLGVTEAFF. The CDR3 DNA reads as TGCAGTGCTAGAGCCCCTTTGGGTGTCACTGAAGCTTTCTTT.